These T cell receptor beta chains were read from a single sample in a study of metastatic and nonmetastatic thyroid tumors. TCRdb re-called the PCR reads via MiXCR. Of just over 20,000 clones listed, approximately 15% are singletons. Sequencing was done on a sample of blood. The source of these receptors is a female donor with papillary thyroid cancer or a benign thyroid nodule (not recorded which). Some clones in this sample may be carry-over from other donors' samples. Each CDR3 is given with its conserved first and last residue. A D gene is named only where the DNA matches it firmly. Size values are once, few and many counts, or a class for expanded clones, and some rows have none.

CDR3nt: TGTGCCAGCAGCGGGGGCGGGGCCACCTCGCCCATCTTT
CDR3aa: CASSGGGATSPIF
len: 13
j_gene: TRBJ1-1
v_gene: TRBV7-2
d_gene: .
abundance: .

CDR3nt: TGTGCCAGCACCGGCCTAGCGGGAGCTTACAATGAGCAGTTCTTC
CDR3aa: CASTGLAGAYNEQFF
len: 15
j_gene: TRBJ2-1
v_gene: TRBV12-3/TRBV12-4
d_gene: TRBD2
abundance: few

CDR3nt: TGCAGTGCTAGAGATCTCGGGACAGGGGTCGGGTATGGCTACACCTTC
CDR3aa: CSARDLGTGVGYGYTF
len: 16
j_gene: TRBJ1-2
v_gene: TRBV20-1
d_gene: TRBD1
abundance: .

CDR3nt: TGTGCCAGCAGTCCCTCAGGAGCCGGGCTGGGCAGGATTGGCTACACCTTC
CDR3aa: CASSPSGAGLGRIGYTF
len: 17
j_gene: TRBJ1-2
v_gene: TRBV27
d_gene: .
abundance: .

CDR3nt: TGTGCCAGCAGCTTAGCGCGGGCAGTGGCCGGGGAGCTGTTTTTT
CDR3aa: CASSLARAVAGELFF
len: 15
j_gene: TRBJ2-2
v_gene: TRBV7-9
d_gene: .
abundance: many

CDR3nt: TGTGCCAGCAGCCCCCGGGACAGGGGAACAGATACGCAGTATTTT
CDR3aa: CASSPRDRGTDTQYF
len: 15
j_gene: TRBJ2-3
v_gene: TRBV7-9
d_gene: TRBD1
abundance: many

CDR3nt: TGTGCCAGCAGTGAAACCTACACCGGGGAGCTGTTTTTT
CDR3aa: CASSETYTGELFF
len: 13
j_gene: TRBJ2-2
v_gene: TRBV6-1
d_gene: .
abundance: .

CDR3nt: TGTGCCAGCAGCCCCCGGAAGAACACTGAAGCTTTCTTT
CDR3aa: CASSPRKNTEAFF
len: 13
j_gene: TRBJ1-1
v_gene: TRBV13
d_gene: .
abundance: many

CDR3nt: TGTGCCTGGAGTGTCTCAGGCCGTCAGCCCCAGCATTTT
CDR3aa: CAWSVSGRQPQHF
len: 13
j_gene: TRBJ1-5
v_gene: TRBV30
d_gene: .
abundance: many

CDR3nt: TGTGCCAGCAGCCCGGACGGGACGAACACCGGGGAGCTGTTTTTT
CDR3aa: CASSPDGTNTGELFF
len: 15
j_gene: TRBJ2-2
v_gene: TRBV7-2
d_gene: .
abundance: .

CDR3nt: TGTGCCAGCAGCTGGGGGGGGGAAAAGACCCAGTACTTC
CDR3aa: CASSWGGEKTQYF
len: 13
j_gene: TRBJ2-5
v_gene: TRBV11-2
d_gene: TRBD2
abundance: many

CDR3nt: TGCAGTGCTATCCCCGCCGGGACTAGCAATGAGCAGTTCTTC
CDR3aa: CSAIPAGTSNEQFF
len: 14
j_gene: TRBJ2-1
v_gene: TRBV20-1
d_gene: TRBD2
abundance: many

CDR3nt: TGCAGTGCTAGAGACAGGGCGAGAGGTGAAAAACTGTTTTTT
CDR3aa: CSARDRARGEKLFF
len: 14
j_gene: TRBJ1-4
v_gene: TRBV20-1
d_gene: .
abundance: many

CDR3nt: TGTGCCATCAGTGAAACTAGCGGGGGGAACAATGAGCAGTTCTTC
CDR3aa: CAISETSGGNNEQFF
len: 15
j_gene: TRBJ2-1
v_gene: TRBV10-3
d_gene: TRBD2
abundance: many

CDR3nt: TGTGCCAGCAGTGAAGGTAGCGGGAGGAGTATCTACGAGCAGTACTTC
CDR3aa: CASSEGSGRSIYEQYF
len: 16
j_gene: TRBJ2-7
v_gene: TRBV6-1
d_gene: TRBD2
abundance: few

CDR3nt: TGTGCCAGCAGCGTAGGATGGGACATAAACACCGGGGAGCTGTTTTTT
CDR3aa: CASSVGWDINTGELFF
len: 16
j_gene: TRBJ2-2
v_gene: TRBV9
d_gene: .
abundance: many

CDR3nt: TGTGCCAGCGGCTTAACAGGGGAAGTAGGTAATTCACCCCTCCACTTT
CDR3aa: CASGLTGEVGNSPLHF
len: 16
j_gene: TRBJ1-6
v_gene: TRBV6-1
d_gene: TRBD1
abundance: medium-sized

CDR3nt: TGTGCCAGCAGCCTGATCACAGGGGCCGCCTACGAGCAGTACTTC
CDR3aa: CASSLITGAAYEQYF
len: 15
j_gene: TRBJ2-7
v_gene: TRBV7-8
d_gene: TRBD1
abundance: many

CDR3nt: TGTGCCAGCAGTGAACCCCCCGGCGGAGGTGGGTCCACTGAAGCTTTCTTT
CDR3aa: CASSEPPGGGGSTEAFF
len: 17
j_gene: TRBJ1-1
v_gene: TRBV6-1
d_gene: .
abundance: many

CDR3nt: TGTGCCAGTAGTAAGGTGTGGGATGAGCAGTTCTTC
CDR3aa: CASSKVWDEQFF
len: 12
j_gene: TRBJ2-1
v_gene: TRBV6-1
d_gene: .
abundance: few

CDR3nt: TGCAGTCGGGGGGACAACAAAGAGACCCAGTACTTC
CDR3aa: CSRGDNKETQYF
len: 12
j_gene: TRBJ2-5
v_gene: TRBV20-1
d_gene: .
abundance: .

CDR3nt: TGTGCCAGCAGCCCCCGGCAGGGTCGCGGGAATGAGCAGTTCTTC
CDR3aa: CASSPRQGRGNEQFF
len: 15
j_gene: TRBJ2-1
v_gene: TRBV13
d_gene: .
abundance: many

CDR3nt: TGTGCCAGCAGCCTTTCTGGCCGGGGGTATGGCTACACCTTC
CDR3aa: CASSLSGRGYGYTF
len: 14
j_gene: TRBJ1-2
v_gene: TRBV6-1
d_gene: .
abundance: medium-sized

CDR3nt: TGTGCCAGCAGCCGGGACAGAAGCTCCTACGAGCAGTACTTC
CDR3aa: CASSRDRSSYEQYF
len: 14
j_gene: TRBJ2-7
v_gene: TRBV7-9
d_gene: TRBD1
abundance: many

CDR3nt: TGTGCCAGCAGCTTGAAAGTGGGACAGGGAAGTTCTGGGGCCAACGTCCTGACTTTC
CDR3aa: CASSLKVGQGSSGANVLTF
len: 19
j_gene: TRBJ2-6
v_gene: TRBV5-4
d_gene: TRBD1
abundance: many

CDR3nt: TGTGCCAGCAGTGTAGAAGGGTTGGGTGAAAAACTGTTTTTT
CDR3aa: CASSVEGLGEKLFF
len: 14
j_gene: TRBJ1-4
v_gene: TRBV2
d_gene: .
abundance: many